Each of the 4 T cell receptor beta chains below was sequenced from the same sample in a study of identical twins. Via MiXCR, TCRdb re-called the 5' RACE reads, giving one row per CDR3 protein. The sample holds a few hundred thousand distinct CDR3 sequences, approximately 25% seen once. The same data also contributed to another study, on T cells expressing NK-cell markers.

Sequencing was done on a sample of CD4+ T cells sorted from blood. The source is a woman aged 18 to 35 in good health.

In its sample, this clonotype was seen a few times. This chain joins TRBV6-1 and TRBJ1-4; D is perhaps TRBD1 (5 bases). This CDR3 is 15 amino acids long. Germline V gene data show CDR1 as MNHNS and CDR2 as SASEGT. The germline V and J ends were trimmed by 6 bases and 4 bases, with 15 bases remaining between them. The chain's CDR3 is CASRDIGTGNEKLFF. CDR3 nucleotides: TGTGCCAGCAGGGACATCGGGACGGGTAATGAAAAACTGTTTTTT.

The chain employs TRBV20-1 and TRBJ1-6, with D tentatively TRBD1 (5 bases). CDR1 and CDR2 from the germline V gene are DFQATT and SNEGSKA (reference sequence). Trimming left V 4 bases short and J 0 bases short, with 13 bases between. The CDR3 runs 16 residues. CDR3 loop: CSANTGPLSYNSPLHF. Written as DNA, the CDR3 is TGCAGTGCTAATACAGGCCCGCTCTCCTATAATTCACCCCTCCACTTT.

This clonotype was seen a handful of times. The rearrangement links TRBV18 to TRBJ1-2; 7 bases fit TRBD1. The trim removed 0 bases at V and 4 bases at J, leaving 5 bases unmatched. Germline-derived CDR1 and CDR2 are KGHSH and LQKENI. The CDR3 covers 15 residues. The CDR3 coding sequence is TGTGCCAGCTCACCACCGACAGGGCCTAGCTATGGCTACACCTTC. It translates to CASSPPTGPSYGYTF.

The gene calls are TRBV12-3 or TRBV12-4 and TRBJ2-3; D not certain. Trimming took off 5 bases at V and 5 bases at J, with 14 bases between the two ends. The CDR3 extends over 14 amino acids. The CDR3 region is CASSPGRLKDTQYF. As DNA, the CDR3 is TGTGCCAGCAGTCCAGGAAGGTTGAAAGATACGCAGTATTTT.